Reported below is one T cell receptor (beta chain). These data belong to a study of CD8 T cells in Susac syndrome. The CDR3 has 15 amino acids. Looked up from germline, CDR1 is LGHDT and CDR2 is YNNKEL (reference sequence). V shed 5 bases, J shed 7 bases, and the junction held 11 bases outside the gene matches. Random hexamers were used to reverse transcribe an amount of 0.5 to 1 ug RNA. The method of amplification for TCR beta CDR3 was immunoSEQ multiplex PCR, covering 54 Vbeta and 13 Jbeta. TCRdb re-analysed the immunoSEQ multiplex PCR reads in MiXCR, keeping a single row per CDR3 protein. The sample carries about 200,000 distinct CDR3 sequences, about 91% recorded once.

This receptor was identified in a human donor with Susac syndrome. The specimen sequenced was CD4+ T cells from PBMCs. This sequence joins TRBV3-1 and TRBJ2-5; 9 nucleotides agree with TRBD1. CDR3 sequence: CASSTQGTGIGTQYF. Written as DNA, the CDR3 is TGTGCCAGCAGCACCCAGGGGACAGGGATTGGGACCCAGTACTTC.